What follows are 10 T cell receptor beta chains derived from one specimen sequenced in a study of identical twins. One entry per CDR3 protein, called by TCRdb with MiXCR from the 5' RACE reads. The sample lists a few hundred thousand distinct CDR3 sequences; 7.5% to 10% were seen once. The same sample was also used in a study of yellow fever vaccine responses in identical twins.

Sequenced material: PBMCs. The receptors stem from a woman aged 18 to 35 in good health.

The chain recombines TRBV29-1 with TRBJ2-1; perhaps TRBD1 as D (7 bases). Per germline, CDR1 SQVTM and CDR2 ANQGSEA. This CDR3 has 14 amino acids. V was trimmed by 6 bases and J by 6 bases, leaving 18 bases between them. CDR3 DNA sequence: TGCAGCGTGGAGGGACAGTTCTTTTCCAATGAGCAGTTCTTC. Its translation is CSVEGQFFSNEQFF.

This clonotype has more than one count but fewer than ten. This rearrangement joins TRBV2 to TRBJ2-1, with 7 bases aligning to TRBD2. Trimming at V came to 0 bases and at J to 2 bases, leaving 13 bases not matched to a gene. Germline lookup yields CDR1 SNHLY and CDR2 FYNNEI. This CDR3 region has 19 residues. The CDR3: CASSEAGGLLARAYNEQFF. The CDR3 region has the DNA TGTGCCAGCAGTGAAGCGGGCGGGTTACTAGCGAGAGCCTACAATGAGCAGTTCTTC.

CDR3 nucleotides: TGTGCCAGCAGCGGGCGGGGGATTGATAAAGAGCAGTTCTTC. It is translated as CASSGRGIDKEQFF. The V call is TRBV21-1, the J call TRBJ2-1; the table names TRBD1, a call not compared with the DNA. TRBV21-1 counts as a pseudogene. The CDR3 is 14 residues long.

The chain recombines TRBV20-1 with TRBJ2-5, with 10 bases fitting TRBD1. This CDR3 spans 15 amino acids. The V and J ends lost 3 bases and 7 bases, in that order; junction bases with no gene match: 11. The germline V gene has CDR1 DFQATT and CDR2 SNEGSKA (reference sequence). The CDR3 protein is CSARVPGQGKGTQYF. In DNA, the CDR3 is TGCAGTGCTAGGGTCCCGGGACAGGGGAAGGGGACCCAGTACTTC.

CDR3 loop: CASSKPGLESQETQYF. CDR3 DNA sequence: TGCGCCAGCAGCAAGCCGGGACTAGAAAGCCAAGAGACCCAGTACTTC. V gene TRBV4-3 combines with J gene TRBJ2-5; 8 bases are shared with TRBD2. Per germline, CDR1 LGHNA and CDR2 YSLEER. The J segment lost 1 base and the V segment lost 5 bases, leaving 9 bases of the junction unmatched. The CDR3 runs 16 residues.

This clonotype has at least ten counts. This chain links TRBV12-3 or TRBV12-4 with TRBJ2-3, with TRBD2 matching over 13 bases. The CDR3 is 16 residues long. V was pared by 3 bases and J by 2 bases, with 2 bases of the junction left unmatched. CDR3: CASSLGLAGSTDTQYF. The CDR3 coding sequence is TGTGCCAGCAGTTTGGGACTAGCGGGGTCCACAGATACGCAGTATTTT.

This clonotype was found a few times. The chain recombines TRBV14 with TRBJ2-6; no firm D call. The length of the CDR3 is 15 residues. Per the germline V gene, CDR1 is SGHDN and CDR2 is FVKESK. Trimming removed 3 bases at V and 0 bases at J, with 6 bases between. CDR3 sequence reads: CASSQSSSGANVLTF. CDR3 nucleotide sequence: TGTGCCAGCAGCCAGAGTAGCTCTGGGGCCAACGTCCTGACTTTC.

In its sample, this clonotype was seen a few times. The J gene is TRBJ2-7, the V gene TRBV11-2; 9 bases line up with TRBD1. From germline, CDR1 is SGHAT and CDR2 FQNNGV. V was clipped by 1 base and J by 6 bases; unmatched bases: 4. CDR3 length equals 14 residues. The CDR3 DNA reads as TGTGCCAGCAGCTTAGGGGACAGGGTAGCCGAGCAGTACTTC. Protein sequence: CASSLGDRVAEQYF.

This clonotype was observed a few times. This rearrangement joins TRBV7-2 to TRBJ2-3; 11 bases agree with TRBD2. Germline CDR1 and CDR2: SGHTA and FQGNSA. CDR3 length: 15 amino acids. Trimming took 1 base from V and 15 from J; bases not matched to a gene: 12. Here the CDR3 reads CASSLVGQTSGVKYF. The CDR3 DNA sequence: TGTGCCAGCAGCTTAGTGGGTCAGACTAGCGGGGTAAAATATTTT.

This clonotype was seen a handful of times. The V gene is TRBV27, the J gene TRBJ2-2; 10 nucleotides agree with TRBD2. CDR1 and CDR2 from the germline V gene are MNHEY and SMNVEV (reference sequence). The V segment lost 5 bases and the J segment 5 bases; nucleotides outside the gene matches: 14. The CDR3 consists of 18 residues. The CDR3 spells CASSPISIAGGKTGELFF. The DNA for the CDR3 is TGTGCCAGCAGTCCCATATCGATAGCGGGGGGAAAAACCGGGGAGCTGTTTTTT.